Listed below are T cell receptor beta chains from one sample, sequenced in a study of blood T cells in healthy people across ages. One entry per CDR3 protein results from TCRdb running MiXCR on the 5' RACE reads. The sample lists some 760,000 distinct CDR3 sequences, more than 20% seen once, with more than 3% in the top ten. The same data also went into a second study, on T cells of mothers and their children.

Sequenced sample: blood. Every receptor here comes from a boy aged 10-17 years in good health. The CDR3 runs from the conserved cysteine through the conserved F or W. D genes are given only for firm matches. The listing skips clone size in some rows; elsewhere it reads once, few, many or a size class.

- | TRBJ2-1 | few | TRBV7-2 | CASSLLGPWDPGAYNEQFF | TGTGCCAGCAGCTTACTAGGCCCGTGGGATCCGGGAGCCTACAATGAGCAGTTCTTC
- | TRBJ2-7 | - | TRBV2 | CASRTGGATYEQYF | TGTGCCAGCAGAACTGGGGGCGCAACTTACGAGCAGTACTTC
- | TRBJ2-1 | - | TRBV7-2 | CASSRESLINEQFF | TGTGCCTCCTCCCGGGAGTCACTCATCAATGAGCAGTTCTTC
- | TRBJ2-7 | - | TRBV29-1 | CSVKAGWTYEQYF | TGCAGCGTTAAGGCAGGGTGGACCTACGAGCAGTACTTC
- | TRBJ2-7 | few | TRBV6-2/TRBV6-3 | CASGPWEDEQYF | TGTGCCAGCGGTCCCTGGGAAGACGAGCAGTACTTC
- | TRBJ1-4 | - | TRBV4-3 | CASSQERQGREKLFF | TGCGCCAGCAGCCAAGAGAGGCAGGGACGTGAAAAACTGTTTTTT
TRBD1 | TRBJ1-5 | - | TRBV7-2 | CASSSGGTGGQPQHF | TGTGCCAGCAGCTCTGGGGGGACAGGGGGCCAGCCCCAGCATTTT
TRBD1 | TRBJ2-1 | few | TRBV15 | CATSRDSRGTGGREWEQFF | TGTGCCACCAGCAGAGATTCGAGGGGGACAGGGGGTCGAGAGTGGGAGCAGTTCTTC
- | TRBJ2-3 | - | TRBV20-1 | CSARAVGTDTQYF | TGCAGTGCTAGAGCGGTGGGCACAGATACGCAGTATTTT
- | TRBJ2-7 | - | TRBV5-1 | CASSLEGRGSYEQYF | TGCGCCAGCAGCTTGGAGGGCAGGGGAAGCTACGAGCAGTACTTC
- | TRBJ1-2 | - | TRBV7-2 | CASRSQPMGGYTF | TGTGCCAGCAGGTCTCAGCCCATGGGGGGCTACACCTTC
TRBD2 | TRBJ2-3 | few | TRBV11-2 | CASIPWVGGRTDTQYF | TGTGCCAGCATCCCCTGGGTAGGCGGGAGAACAGATACGCAGTATTTT
- | TRBJ2-6 | few | TRBV28 | CASSIHGANVLTF | TGTGCCAGCAGTATACATGGGGCCAACGTCCTGACTTTC
- | TRBJ1-3 | few | TRBV29-1 | CSVEGGQKGNTIYF | TGCAGCGTTGAAGGCGGTCAGAAAGGAAACACCATATATTTT
TRBD1 | TRBJ1-5 | few | TRBV4-1 | CASSQLRGVGQPQHF | TGCGCCAGCAGCCAACTCAGGGGGGTCGGGCAGCCCCAGCATTTT
- | TRBJ2-5 | few | TRBV7-2 | CASSLVGEVTETQYF | TGTGCCAGCAGCTTAGTAGGGGAGGTAACGGAGACCCAGTACTTC
- | TRBJ2-1 | few | TRBV11-2 | CASSLAGSQIRQFF | TGTGCCAGCAGCTTAGCTGGGTCCCAAATACGGCAGTTCTTC
- | TRBJ1-1 | - | TRBV5-1 | CASRDGHTQNTEAFF | TGCGCCAGCAGAGACGGACACACCCAGAACACTGAAGCTTTCTTT
- | TRBJ2-2 | - | TRBV29-1 | CSVRARAGELFF | TGCAGCGTTCGTGCCAGGGCCGGGGAGCTGTTTTTT
- | TRBJ2-1 | - | TRBV5-5 | CASSPLDGNEQFF | TGTGCCAGCAGCCCCTTAGATGGGAATGAGCAGTTCTTC
- | TRBJ2-1 | few | TRBV29-1 | CSVDRGYNEQFF | TGCAGCGTTGACAGAGGTTACAATGAGCAGTTCTTC
- | TRBJ2-5 | - | TRBV2 | CASSEYQDTKEFF | TGTGCCAGCAGTGAATATCAGGACACAAAGGAGTTCTTC
- | TRBJ2-1 | once | TRBV4-3 | CASSLANGEQFF | TGCGCCAGCAGCCTGGCGAATGGTGAGCAGTTCTTC
- | TRBJ1-4 | - | TRBV5-1 | CASSPDSKENEKLFF | TGCGCCAGCAGCCCTGACTCCAAGGAAAATGAAAAACTGTTTTTT
- | TRBJ1-5 | - | TRBV7-9 | CASSLVRGRQPQHF | TGTGCCAGCAGCTTAGTCAGGGGACGGCAGCCCCAGCATTTT
- | TRBJ2-7 | once | TRBV7-9 | CASIGGREQYF | TGTGCCAGCATTGGCGGGCGCGAGCAGTACTTC
- | TRBJ2-5 | - | TRBV11-2 | CASSVRRGARETQYF | TGTGCCAGCAGCGTCCGGAGGGGGGCCCGTGAGACCCAGTACTTC
- | TRBJ2-1 | - | TRBV6-2/TRBV6-3 | CASRGEAYLAPIDEQFF | TGTGCCAGCAGGGGGGAGGCCTATTTGGCGCCTATTGATGAGCAGTTCTTC
TRBD1 | TRBJ1-2 | - | TRBV4-2 | CASSPPGQAIYGYTF | TGTGCCAGCAGTCCGCCGGGACAGGCGATCTATGGCTACACCTTC
- | TRBJ2-4 | few | TRBV11-2 | CASSLDRRVLAKNIQYF | TGTGCCAGCAGCTTAGATAGAAGGGTCCTAGCCAAAAACATTCAGTACTTC
- | TRBJ1-1 | few | TRBV3-1 | CASSQGYISEAFF | TGTGCCAGCAGCCAGGGATACATTTCTGAAGCTTTCTTT
- | TRBJ1-6 | - | TRBV6-8 | CASSYSKYGNDSSPLHF | TGTGCCAGCAGTTACTCGAAGTACGGGAATGATTCATCACCCCTCCACTTT
TRBD2 | TRBJ2-1 | few | TRBV27 | CASTRVAGGLYNEQFF | TGTGCCAGCACCCGAGTAGCGGGGGGACTCTACAATGAGCAGTTCTTC
- | TRBJ2-2 | few | TRBV11-2 | CASSLGWEASGSWTGELFF | TGTGCCAGCAGCTTAGGTTGGGAGGCGTCGGGCAGCTGGACCGGGGAGCTGTTTTTT
- | TRBJ2-3 | few | TRBV12-3/TRBV12-4 | CASSSSLPTNTQYF | TGTGCCAGCAGTTCCTCACTCCCTACGAATACGCAGTATTTT
- | TRBJ2-1 | - | TRBV15 | CATSGELEDNEQFF | TGTGCCACCAGCGGAGAACTAGAAGACAATGAGCAGTTCTTC
- | TRBJ2-7 | - | TRBV6-2/TRBV6-3 | CASSYSFQGYEQYF | TGTGCCAGCAGTTACTCATTCCAGGGCTACGAGCAGTACTTC
TRBD1 | TRBJ2-3 | few | TRBV29-1 | CSVVGQQASTDTQYF | TGCAGCGTTGTGGGACAGCAGGCCAGCACAGATACGCAGTATTTT
- | TRBJ2-5 | - | TRBV20-1 | CSAVTPELFRWGQETQYF | TGCAGTGCCGTAACCCCCGAACTTTTCCGATGGGGCCAAGAGACCCAGTACTTC
- | TRBJ2-3 | - | TRBV24-1 | CDTSDAPTDTQYF | TGTGACACCAGTGATGCCCCCACAGATACGCAGTATTTT
- | TRBJ1-1 | - | TRBV19 | CASSRGKKNTEAFF | TGTGCCAGTAGTCGCGGCAAGAAGAACACTGAAGCTTTCTTT
- | TRBJ2-2 | - | TRBV4-3 | CASSQGDLNTGELFF | TGCGCCAGCAGCCAAGGGGACCTTAACACCGGGGAGCTGTTTTTT